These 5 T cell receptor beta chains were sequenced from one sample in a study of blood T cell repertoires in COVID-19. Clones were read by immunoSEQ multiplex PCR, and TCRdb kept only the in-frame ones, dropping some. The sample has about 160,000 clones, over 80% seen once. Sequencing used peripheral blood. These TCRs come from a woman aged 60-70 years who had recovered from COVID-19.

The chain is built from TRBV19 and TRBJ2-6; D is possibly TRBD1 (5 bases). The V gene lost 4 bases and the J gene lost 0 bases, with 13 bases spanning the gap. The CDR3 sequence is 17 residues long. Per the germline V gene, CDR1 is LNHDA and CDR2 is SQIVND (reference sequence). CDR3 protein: CASSTGHFYSGANVLTF. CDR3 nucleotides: TGTGCCAGTAGTACCGGACACTTTTACTCTGGGGCCAACGTCCTGACTTTC.

CDR3 nucleotides: TGTGCTAGCCTGGGGCGGAACTCCTACGAGCAGTACTTC. Amino acid sequence: CASLGRNSYEQYF. The chain joins TRBV10-3 to TRBJ2-7; a weak D match, TRBD1 (5 bases). From germline, CDR1 is ENHRY and CDR2 SYGVKD. This CDR3 contains 13 residues.

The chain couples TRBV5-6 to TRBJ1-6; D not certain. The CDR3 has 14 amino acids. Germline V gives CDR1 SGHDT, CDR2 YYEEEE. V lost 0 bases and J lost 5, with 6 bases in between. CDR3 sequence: CASSLVGDNSPLHF. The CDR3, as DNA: TGTGCCAGCAGCTTGGTGGGAGATAATTCACCCCTCCACTTT.

CDR3 bases: TGTGCCAGCAGCCCCCCCCGCCGTTGGGACACACGCCTATACAATGAGCAGTTCTTC. This encodes CASSPPRRWDTRLYNEQFF. The chain employs TRBV3-1 (or the pseudogene TRBV3-2) and TRBJ2-1, with a tentative D call TRBD1 (6 bases). Germline CDR1 reads LGHDT; CDR2 reads YNNKEL (reference sequence). V gave up 4 bases and J gave up 4 bases, with 26 bases separating them. The CDR3 is made up of 19 amino acids.

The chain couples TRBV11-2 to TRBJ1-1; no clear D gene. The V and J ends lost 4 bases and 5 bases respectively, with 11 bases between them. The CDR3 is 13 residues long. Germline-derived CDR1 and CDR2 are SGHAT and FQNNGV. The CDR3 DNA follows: TGTGCCAGCAGCTCACAACGCAGGACTGAAGCTTTCTTT. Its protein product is CASSSQRRTEAFF.